This TCR beta chain was profiled in a study of cytomegalovirus exposure and HLA in healthy donors. PCR used 60 Vbeta primers and 13 Jbeta primers. Assay: immunoSEQ multiplex PCR; the TCRdb copy retains only in-frame clones and omits some. Of about 190,000 clones in the sample, roughly 88% are singletons; the top ten hold 0.95% to 1.5%. The CDR3 loop spans 14 amino acids. Germline CDR1 is MDHEN and CDR2 is SYDVKM. The V segment lost 4 bases and the J segment 8 bases; nucleotides outside the gene matches: 10. The receptor comes from a boy younger than 10 in good health and CMV-seronegative. This chain uses TRBV28 with TRBJ1-2, with 7 bases aligning to TRBD1. Sequenced: PBMCs. DNA of the CDR3: TGTGCCAGCAGTTCCCCGACAGGGTCAGAGGGCTACACCTTC. Protein sequence: CASSSPTGSEGYTF.